What follows describes a single TCR beta chain. The germline V gene encodes CDR1 LGHNT and CDR2 FRNRAP. This CDR3 has 18 amino acids. V lost 0 bases and J 2 bases, leaving 17 bases between the germline ends. Produced via immunoSEQ multiplex PCR; TCRdb's table is partial and in-frame only. The sample consists of about 68,000 clones, approximately 91% of them appearing once. The sample comes from a study of stem cell transplantation in POMP-related autoinflammatory disease. The source is a human patient with POMP-related autoinflammation and immune dysregulation (PRAID). A subset of T cells may come from the graft donor. Here the sequenced sample was CD4+ T cells from PBMCs, taken after stem cell transplantation. The rearrangement uses TRBV12-5 and TRBJ2-1, with a tentative D call TRBD1 (6 bases). The CDR3 loop is CASGLVRAGVQTYNEQFF. The DNA of the CDR3 is TGTGCTAGTGGTTTGGTACGGGCAGGGGTGCAAACCTACAATGAGCAGTTCTTC.